Listed here are 9 T cell receptor beta chains from one sample, sequenced in a study of blood T cell repertoires in COVID-19 (dated by TCRdb to 2020 to 2022). Library construction relied on the immunoSEQ multiplex PCR assay. TCRdb took this table from immuneACCESS and kept in-frame rearrangements with V and J called. Such tables lack part of the clones; where checked against another copy, unresolved V genes explain under half of the gap, and the rest is unexplained. The sample table holds some 58,000 clones, of which roughly 77% were seen once. Roughly 30% of the sample comes from the top ten. Sequencing input: peripheral blood. These receptors came from a man in his sixties with COVID-19, enrolled during active disease.

The V and J genes are TRBV7-9 and TRBJ1-5, with 7 nucleotides matching TRBD1. The V gene end was trimmed by 5 bases and the J gene end by 11 bases; junction bases not matched to a gene: 6. Looked up from germline, CDR1 is SEHNR and CDR2 is FQNEAQ (reference sequence). This CDR3 contains 12 residues. The CDR3 reads CASSTDREAQHF. CDR3 nucleotide sequence: TGTGCCAGCAGCACCGACAGGGAGGCCCAGCATTTT.

This chain connects TRBV24-1 to TRBJ1-5; unclear D gene. Trimming shortened V by 1 base and J by 5 bases, and 8 bases separated the two germline ends. The length of the CDR3 is 14 residues. Germline V gene sequence: CDR1 KGHDR, CDR2 SFDVKD. The CDR3 bases are TGTGCCACCAGTGATTTTTACAGTTATCAGCCCCAGCATTTT. Translating gives CATSDFYSYQPQHF.

The V gene is TRBV5-1, the J gene TRBJ2-3, with D perhaps matching TRBD2 (5 bases). V lost 1 base to trimming and J lost 4 bases, with 10 bases between them. Germline V gene lookup returns CDR1 SGHRS and CDR2 YFSETQ. The CDR3 has 14 amino acids. This CDR3 reads CASSLTGWADTQYF. CDR3 DNA: TGCGCCAGCAGCTTGACGGGGTGGGCAGATACGCAGTATTTT.

The rearrangement links TRBV27 to TRBJ1-1, with a possible D match to TRBD1 (6 bases). With 6 bases removed from V and 1 base from J, the gap between germline ends came to 12 bases. This CDR3 has 14 amino acids. Germline V lookup: CDR1 MNHEY, CDR2 SMNVEV (reference sequence). The CDR3 loop is CASSRTGRNTEAFF. DNA of the CDR3: TGTGCCAGCAGCCGTACAGGGAGGAACACTGAAGCTTTCTTT.

This sequence joins TRBV27 and TRBJ2-5; 7 nucleotides match TRBD1. Trimming at V came to 2 bases and at J to 4 bases, leaving 10 bases not matched to a gene. The CDR3 totals 16 residues. From germline, CDR1 is MNHEY and CDR2 SMNVEV (reference sequence). CDR3 amino acids: CASSLRARGYSETQYF. CDR3 bases: TGTGCCAGCAGTTTACGGGCCAGGGGGTATTCAGAGACCCAGTACTTC.

V gene TRBV5-6 combines with J gene TRBJ1-2, with 10 bases that match TRBD1. V shed 4 bases and J 7 bases; nucleotides not matched to a gene: 4. This CDR3 comprises 13 residues. The V gene's germline CDR1 is SGHDT and CDR2 YYEEEE. The CDR3 DNA is TGTGCCAGCAGCATAGACAGGGGGCTTGGCTACACCTTC. Amino acids: CASSIDRGLGYTF.

V gene TRBV19 combines with J gene TRBJ2-3; TRBD2 might be the D (5 bases). The V end was cut by 6 bases, the J end by 4 bases, with 11 bases between. There are 13 residues in the CDR3. Per the germline V gene, CDR1 is LNHDA and CDR2 is SQIVND (reference sequence). In DNA, the CDR3 is TGTGCCAGTAGCAAACTAGGTGCAGATACGCAGTATTTT. Its protein is CASSKLGADTQYF.

The V and J genes are TRBV24-1 and TRBJ2-1; a weak D match, TRBD2 (5 bases). With 3 bases removed from V and 10 bases from J, the gap between germline ends came to 9 bases. Germline V gene sequence: CDR1 KGHDR, CDR2 SFDVKD. CDR3 length: 12 amino acids. CDR3 in amino acids: CATSDPPGEQFF. The CDR3 DNA is TGTGCCACCAGTGATCCCCCGGGAGAGCAGTTCTTC.

A single count supports this clone. V gene TRBV9 combines with J gene TRBJ2-7, with 9 bases that match TRBD2. Germline CDR1 SGDLS, CDR2 YYNGEE. V lost 2 bases to trimming and J lost 6 bases; unmatched junction nucleotides: 6. This CDR3 region has 14 residues. Here the CDR3 reads CASSVSGSFSEQYF. For the CDR3, the DNA is TGTGCCAGCAGCGTTAGCGGGAGTTTTTCCGAGCAGTACTTC.